The 30 T cell receptor beta chains reported below all come from one sample, sequenced in a study of blood T cell repertoires in COVID-19. Clones were read by immunoSEQ multiplex PCR, and TCRdb kept only the in-frame ones, dropping some. The sample has hundreds of thousands of clones, approximately 90% seen once. Sequenced sample: peripheral blood. The source is a man aged 35 to 55 with acute or convalescent COVID-19.

The chain recombines TRBV7-9 with TRBJ2-1; TRBD2 matches 11 bases. The CDR3 runs 15 residues. V was pared by 5 bases and J by 4 bases, with 4 bases of the junction left unmatched. CDR1 is SEHNR, CDR2 FQNEAQ, per germline (reference sequence). DNA for the CDR3: TGTGCCAGCAGCCATTCTAGCGGGGGGTACAATGAGCAGTTCTTC. This gives the protein CASSHSSGGYNEQFF.

The gene calls are TRBV6-2 or TRBV6-3 and TRBJ1-5, with 8 bases lining up with TRBD1. Germline assignment: CDR1 MNHEY and CDR2 SVGEGT. The CDR3 sequence is 14 residues long. V was pared by 5 bases and J by 2 bases, with 2 bases of the junction left unmatched. CDR3 sequence: CASSKTGGNQPQHF. Written as DNA, the CDR3 is TGTGCCAGCAGTAAGACAGGGGGCAATCAGCCCCAGCATTTT.

This clone was observed a handful of times. The CDR3 region is CASSGGRKSRAEAFF. The CDR3 DNA is TGTGCCAGCAGTGGGGGGCGGAAGTCTCGCGCTGAAGCTTTCTTT. The chain is built from TRBV2 and TRBJ1-1; possible D gene TRBD1, 6 bases. The germline V and J ends were trimmed by 4 bases and 6 bases, with 18 bases remaining between them. This CDR3 has 15 residues. Per the germline V gene, CDR1 is SNHLY and CDR2 is FYNNEI.

The CDR3 loop reads CASSKSGGRPSEQYF. DNA for the CDR3: TGTGCCAGCAGCAAAAGCGGGGGCCGCCCGTCCGAGCAGTACTTC. The J gene is TRBJ2-7, the V gene TRBV11-2; 8 bases map to TRBD2. Germline loops: CDR1 SGHAT, CDR2 FQNNGV. V was clipped by 5 bases and J by 6 bases; unmatched bases: 12. The CDR3 is 15 residues long.

V and J are TRBV19 and TRBJ1-1, with D maybe TRBD1 (5 bases). Trimming removed 6 bases from V and 5 bases from J, with 13 bases in between. Germline V gene data show CDR1 as LNHDA and CDR2 as SQIVND (reference sequence). This CDR3 has 13 amino acids. CDR3 residues: CASSSRVWTEAFF. In DNA form, the CDR3 reads TGTGCCAGTAGCTCCAGGGTATGGACTGAAGCTTTCTTT.

This clone is a singleton in its sample. The rearrangement links TRBV29-1 to TRBJ2-7; 9 nucleotides align to TRBD1. The length of the CDR3 is 13 residues. The V gene's germline CDR1 is SQVTM and CDR2 ANQGSEA. After removal of 7 bases from V and 4 bases from J, the junction contained 8 bases not matched to a gene. CDR3 in amino acids: CSGSGTGRYEQYF. The DNA of the CDR3 is TGCAGCGGATCCGGGACAGGGCGGTACGAGCAGTACTTC.

The chain carries TRBV5-4 and TRBJ2-1, with 10 nucleotides matching TRBD2. The germline gives CDR1 SGHNT, CDR2 YYREEE (reference sequence). Unmatched junction bases numbered 11, after V lost 4 bases and J lost 7 bases. The CDR3 is made up of 16 amino acids. CDR3 sequence: CASSRPQPGLANEQFF. CDR3 bases: TGTGCCAGCAGCCGACCCCAACCGGGACTAGCGAATGAGCAGTTCTTC.

The CDR3 sequence: CASRWGHEQYF. Written as DNA, the CDR3 is TGCGCCAGCAGATGGGGGCACGAGCAGTACTTC. This chain joins TRBV10-2 and TRBJ2-7; possible D gene TRBD1, 6 bases. Germline V lookup: CDR1 WSHSY, CDR2 SAAADI. Trimming took 6 bases from V and 5 from J, leaving 8 bases between them. The CDR3 spans 11 residues.

The chain has TRBV5-6 and TRBJ2-3, with D hard to call. The CDR3 has 12 amino acids. Germline V gene sequence: CDR1 SGHDT, CDR2 YYEEEE. V dropped 0 bases and J dropped 11 bases, with 10 bases sitting between them. CDR3 bases: TGTGCCAGCAGCTTGGGGATGGGCTGGCAGTATTTT. It yields the protein CASSLGMGWQYF.

The chain uses TRBV9 and TRBJ1-1, with D possibly TRBD1 on 6 matching bases. V shed 4 bases and J shed 0 bases, with 13 bases lying between them. Germline V gene lookup returns CDR1 SGDLS and CDR2 YYNGEE. This CDR3 spans 15 amino acids. CDR3: CASSITGTLNTEAFF. Written as DNA, the CDR3 is TGTGCCAGCAGCATCACAGGGACCTTGAACACTGAAGCTTTCTTT. The full variable domain, its missing parts supplied by reference TRBV9 and TRBJ1-1, is DSGVTQTPKHLITATGQRVTLRCSPRSGDLSVYWYQQSLDQGLQFLIQYYNGEERAKGNILERFSAQQFPDLHSELNLSSLELGDSALYFCASSITGTLNTEAFFGQGTRLTVV.

The chain couples TRBV12-3 or TRBV12-4 to TRBJ1-2; 8 positions match TRBD1. The J segment lost 9 bases and the V segment lost 6 bases, leaving 9 bases of the junction unmatched. The CDR3 has 13 amino acids. The CDR3 bases are TGTGCCAGCAGCCCTGGACAGGGACTTAGCTACACCTTC. This encodes CASSPGQGLSYTF.

The table lists this clone with a count of one. In the same sample, other DNA sequences code for this CDR3. This chain links TRBV30 with TRBJ1-5; a possible D gene is TRBD1 (5 bases). Germline assignment: CDR1 GTSNPN and CDR2 SVGIG (reference sequence). Trimming took off 0 bases at V and 4 bases at J, with 7 bases between the two ends. The CDR3 has 13 amino acids. CDR3 in DNA: TGTGCCTGGAGTGTAAGGGGTAATCAGCCCCAGCATTTT. Translating gives CAWSVRGNQPQHF.

This clone was seen a few times. The chain joins TRBV7-2 to TRBJ1-2; unclear D gene. Germline CDR1 reads SGHTA; CDR2 reads FQGNSA. CDR3 length: 13 amino acids. The V end lost 5 bases, the J end lost 7 bases, and 14 bases lay between the germline ends. The CDR3 nucleotides are TGTGCCAGCAGCCCAAGAAACGCAGTTGGCTACACCTTC. It is translated as CASSPRNAVGYTF. Full variable domain (remainder filled in from reference TRBV7-2 and TRBJ1-2): GAGVSQSPSNKVTEKGKDVELRCDPISGHTALYWYRQSLGQGLEFLIYFQGNSAPDKSGLPSDRFSAERTGGSVSTLTIQRTQQEDSAVYLCASSPRNAVGYTFGSGTRLTVV.

V gene TRBV21-1 combines with J gene TRBJ1-1; the table's D call TRBD1 went unverified against the DNA. TRBV21-1 is noted as a pseudogene. The CDR3 length is 14 residues. Here the CDR3 DNA reads TGTGCCACCTCGGATAAGGGGGCCGCGGCTGAAGCTTTCTTT. It encodes CATSDKGAAAEAFF.

The chain has TRBV5-5 and TRBJ2-2; the D gene is possibly TRBD1 (6 bases). CDR3 length: 14 residues. Trimming pared 4 bases from V and 0 bases from J, leaving 7 bases between. In germline, CDR1 is SGHKS, CDR2 YYEKEE (reference sequence). The CDR3 nucleotides read TGTGCCAGCAGCGGGGGCCCGAACACCGGGGAGCTGTTTTTT. It translates to CASSGGPNTGELFF. Complete variable domain (other parts from reference TRBV5-5 and TRBJ2-2): DAGVTQSPTHLIKTRGQQVTLRCSPISGHKSVSWYQQVLGQGPQFIFQYYEKEERGRGNFPDRFSARQFPNYSSELNVNALLLGDSALYLCASSGGPNTGELFFGEGSRLTVL.

This chain joins TRBV2 and TRBJ1-1; 8 bases are a match to TRBD1. Germline loops: CDR1 SNHLY, CDR2 FYNNEI. The CDR3 is made up of 14 amino acids. V lost 4 bases, J lost 1 base, and 2 bases stayed unmatched. This CDR3 is CASSVGTGNTEAFF. The CDR3 coding sequence is TGTGCCAGCAGTGTAGGGACAGGGAACACTGAAGCTTTCTTT.

The rearrangement links TRBV6-6 to TRBJ1-5, with 9 bases matching TRBD1. This CDR3 is built from 11 residues. Germline CDR1 reads MNHNY; CDR2 reads SVGAGI (reference sequence). The V gene end was trimmed by 6 bases and the J gene end by 16 bases; junction bases not matched to a gene: 7. CDR3 bases: TGTGCCAGCAGCCCTCGGGACAGGGTACATTTT. Translation: CASSPRDRVHF.

The chain combines TRBV4-1 with TRBJ1-2; 8 bases align to TRBD1. The V gene's germline CDR1 is MGHRA and CDR2 YSYEKL. The CDR3 sequence is 18 residues long. V was pared by 4 bases and J by 2 bases, with 15 bases of the junction left unmatched. The CDR3 bases are TGCGCCAGCAGCCGCCCCGCGGACAGGGCCGAATTCAACTATGGCTACACCTTC. Translation: CASSRPADRAEFNYGYTF.

This chain links TRBV5-1 with TRBJ1-2; 8 bases map to TRBD1. The germline V gene has CDR1 SGHRS and CDR2 YFSETQ. V lost 0 bases, J lost 8 bases, and 12 bases stayed unmatched. This CDR3 spans 16 amino acids. The CDR3 sequence: CASSLGWAGGSQGYTF. As DNA, the CDR3 is TGCGCCAGCAGCTTGGGTTGGGCAGGGGGCAGTCAAGGCTACACCTTC.

This chain uses TRBV28 with TRBJ1-2; no clear D. Germline values: CDR1 MDHEN, CDR2 SYDVKM. CDR3 length: 13 residues. V lost 6 bases to trimming and J lost 4 bases, with 12 bases between them. CDR3: CASSPQEGYGYTF. CDR3 coding DNA: TGTGCCAGCAGCCCCCAAGAGGGCTATGGCTACACCTTC.

The chain has TRBV21-1 and TRBJ2-7; the table gives TRBD1 as D, unverified against the DNA. TRBV21-1 is classified as a pseudogene. The CDR3 is 14 amino acids. The CDR3 region is CASSKANRSYEQYF. CDR3 DNA sequence: TGTGCCAGCAGCAAAGCAAACAGGTCCTACGAGCAGTACTTC.

The CDR3: CASSLLGGEQYF. The CDR3 DNA reads as TGTGCCAGCAGTCTCCTTGGGGGGGAGCAGTACTTC. The J gene is TRBJ2-7, the V gene TRBV28, with D perhaps matching TRBD2 (6 bases). V lost 5 bases to trimming and J lost 7 bases, with 12 bases between them. CDR3 length: 12 amino acids. Germline CDR1 and CDR2: MDHEN and SYDVKM.

The chain employs TRBV10-3 and TRBJ2-1; TRBD1 aligns across 8 bases. Germline CDR1 is ENHRY and CDR2 is SYGVKD. V gave up 10 bases and J gave up 5 bases; unmatched junction bases: 10. This CDR3 has 14 residues. The CDR3 reads CATLGQAINNEQFF. The CDR3 nucleotides are TGTGCCACCCTGGGACAGGCGATAAACAATGAGCAGTTCTTC.

V is TRBV30 and J is TRBJ1-1, with 11 bases identical to TRBD1. From germline, CDR1 is GTSNPN and CDR2 SVGIG (reference sequence). J lost 8 bases, V lost 3 bases, and 14 bases had no gene match. The CDR3 covers 16 residues. CDR3 DNA sequence: TGTGCCTGGAGGGACAGGGGGCGCGTACCGGCGGGAGAAGCTTTCTTT. Translating it yields CAWRDRGRVPAGEAFF.

The V and J genes are TRBV10-3 and TRBJ1-3; TRBD1 is a possible D gene (5 bases). In germline, CDR1 is ENHRY, CDR2 SYGVKD. This CDR3 contains 12 residues. CDR3: CASRASGNTIYF. CDR3 DNA: TGTGCTTCCAGGGCCTCTGGAAACACCATATATTTT.

The chain combines TRBV5-4 with TRBJ1-2; the match to TRBD1 covers 9 bases. J lost 13 bases, V lost 0 bases, and 22 bases had no gene match. Germline CDR1 reads SGHNT; CDR2 reads YYREEE (reference sequence). The CDR3 runs 18 residues. CDR3 loop: CASSLGLSRGQGRLELTF. The CDR3 DNA reads as TGTGCCAGCAGCTTGGGGTTATCGCGGGGACAGGGTCGTTTGGAACTCACCTTC.

The gene calls are TRBV19 and TRBJ2-7, with D maybe TRBD2 (5 bases). This CDR3 spans 11 amino acids. The germline CDR1 and CDR2 sequences are LNHDA and SQIVND (reference sequence). V was pared by 5 bases and J by 7 bases, with 9 bases between. The CDR3 here is CASSLREEQYF. The CDR3 nucleotides are TGTGCCAGTAGTTTAAGGGAGGAGCAGTACTTC.

This chain connects TRBV5-4 to TRBJ2-7; TRBD2 might be the D (5 bases). Germline assignment: CDR1 SGHNT and CDR2 YYREEE (reference sequence). This CDR3 comprises 13 residues. The V and J ends lost 4 bases and 2 bases respectively, with 10 bases between them. The CDR3 DNA follows: TGTGCCAGCAGCCCGGACTCAGCCTACGAGCAGTACTTC. Its translation: CASSPDSAYEQYF.

This clone was observed a few times. J is TRBJ1-5 and V is TRBV15; D is possibly TRBD1 (5 bases). CDR1 is LNHNV, CDR2 YYDKDF, per germline (reference sequence). Trimming took 4 bases from V and 8 from J, leaving 21 bases between them. CDR3 size: 16 residues. Written as DNA, the CDR3 is TGTGCCACCAGCACGACTTATACCCTGGGGCAGGAGCCCCAGCATTTT. Its translation: CATSTTYTLGQEPQHF. The entire variable domain, with the rest obtained from reference TRBV15 and TRBJ1-5, is as follows: DAMVIQNPRYQVTQFGKPVTLSCSQTLNHNVMYWYQQKSSQAPKLLFHYYDKDFNNEADTPDNFQSRRPNTSFCFLDIRSPGLGDTAMYLCATSTTYTLGQEPQHFGDGTRLSIL.

Concerning this clone: Other DNA sequences from this sample encode an identical CDR3 as well. The chain is built from TRBV3-1 (or the pseudogene TRBV3-2) and TRBJ1-1; D is perhaps TRBD1 (5 bases). In germline, CDR1 is LGHDT, CDR2 YNNKEL (reference sequence). The CDR3 is made up of 13 amino acids. Trimming took off 3 bases at V and 5 bases at J, with 10 bases between the two ends. For the CDR3, the DNA is TGTGCCAGCAGCCACCTTGGGGGGACTGAAGCTTTCTTT. Its translation is CASSHLGGTEAFF.